The sequence of this T cell receptor beta chain was determined in a study of control samples from healthy donors and cancer patients. Produced via immunoSEQ multiplex PCR; TCRdb's table is partial and in-frame only. The table shows some 220,000 clones, with over 90% occurring only once. The junction had 5 bases not matched to a gene; V was cut back by 7 bases and J by 6 bases. This CDR3 region has 13 residues. Germline CDR1 reads SNHLY; CDR2 reads FYNNEI. The origin of this receptor is a man in his fifties or sixties in good health. Sequencing was carried out using blood. V usage is TRBV2 and J usage is TRBJ2-3; 9 nucleotides line up with TRBD2. Here the CDR3 reads CASMGLAGDTQYF. CDR3 coding DNA: TGTGCCAGCATGGGGCTAGCGGGGGATACGCAGTATTTT.